The table lists the clone carrying this T cell receptor beta chain with a count of one. These data come from a study of blood T cell repertoires in COVID-19. Across the whole study: Specimens from acute and convalescent COVID-19 originated in the United States, Italy and Spain.

Individuals aged about 18 to 90 years were recruited from some 26 US areas. Contact with a PCR-confirmed or clinician-diagnosed COVID-19 case occurred within 2 weeks of entry. Authors' methods: Amplification of reference gene primers was used by the study to estimate nucleated cell counts. Some clones are missing from TCRdb's copy, which holds only in-frame ones; the method was immunoSEQ multiplex PCR. V and J calls and clone size are those listed in that table; D and trimming were worked out from the DNA. The profile covers 200,000 to 300,000 clones, with about 90% appearing a single time and 2.5% to 3.5% taken by the ten largest. Germline V gives CDR1 SGDLS, CDR2 YYNGEE. Deletions cut 0 bases from V and 5 bases from J, with 10 bases between. The CDR3 has 14 residues.

The V and J genes are TRBV9 and TRBJ2-3; TRBD1 is a possible D gene (5 bases). The receptor was isolated from a woman aged 40 to 50 who had been exposed to COVID-19. Sequencing was done on a sample of PBMCs or T cells enriched from blood (not recorded which). The CDR3 bases are TGTGCCAGCAGCGTAGGATCAGGGCAAGATACGCAGTATTTT. This codes for CASSVGSGQDTQYF.